Listed below are T cell receptor beta chains from one sample, sequenced in a study of cytomegalovirus exposure and HLA in healthy donors. Repertoires were generated with immunoSEQ multiplex PCR, while TCRdb's copy carries only in-frame clones and drops some. The sample includes about 250,000 clones, approximately 84% of them seen just once. Specimen: PBMCs. The source is a man between 18 and 35 years old in good health and CMV-seropositive. Both conserved end residues are part of each CDR3. D genes are given only for firm matches. The size of a clone is reported for some rows only, either as once, few or many, or as a class for expanded clones.

V gene	clone size	D gene	J gene	CDR3 protein	CDR3 DNA
TRBV6-1	.	.	TRBJ1-5	CASSEAQGIQPQHF	TGTGCCAGCAGTGAAGCTCAGGGGATCCAGCCCCAGCATTTT
TRBV7-2	.	TRBD1	TRBJ1-2	CASSLRQGVPGYTF	TGTGCCAGCAGCTTAAGACAGGGGGTCCCTGGCTACACCTTC
TRBV19	.	.	TRBJ1-1	CASTAWPGTEAFF	TGTGCCAGTACCGCCTGGCCCGGAACTGAAGCTTTCTTT
TRBV7-8	.	.	TRBJ2-5	CASSLHVSVRDPEQTQYF	TGTGCCAGCAGCTTACATGTTAGCGTGCGGGACCCTGAGCAGACCCAGTACTTC
TRBV19	.	.	TRBJ1-5	CASSIRGVNQPQHF	TGTGCCAGTAGTATAAGGGGGGTCAATCAGCCCCAGCATTTT
TRBV7-7	.	TRBD1	TRBJ2-5	CASSLGAGGRETQYF	TGTGCCAGCAGCTTAGGGGCAGGGGGCAGGGAGACCCAGTACTTC
TRBV7-2	.	.	TRBJ2-5	CASSLAPQETQYF	TGTGCCAGCAGCTTAGCTCCTCAAGAGACCCAGTACTTC
TRBV7-9	few	.	TRBJ2-7	CASSLAGSGAYEQYF	TGTGCCAGCAGCTTAGCCGGGAGCGGTGCCTACGAGCAGTACTTC
TRBV7-3	.	.	TRBJ1-5	CASSQAGRDYNQPQHF	TGTGCCAGCAGCCAGGCGGGGAGGGATTACAATCAGCCCCAGCATTTT
TRBV4-1	.	TRBD1	TRBJ1-2	CASSPTGQGIGGYTF	TGCGCCAGCAGCCCCACGGGACAGGGGATAGGTGGCTACACCTTC
TRBV2	.	TRBD1	TRBJ1-2	CASSEERGGGGYTF	TGTGCCAGCAGTGAAGAGCGAGGGGGCGGTGGCTACACCTTC
TRBV5-4	few	.	TRBJ2-7	CASSPSSSVGYEQYF	TGTGCCAGCAGCCCCTCATCGAGCGTAGGGTACGAGCAGTACTTC
TRBV6-5	once	TRBD1	TRBJ2-7	CASSYSDRGYEQYF	TGTGCCAGCAGTTACTCTGACAGGGGCTACGAGCAGTACTTC
TRBV5-1	.	.	TRBJ2-1	CASSLVGGIAYNEQFF	TGCGCCAGCAGCTTGGTTGGCGGGATTGCCTACAATGAGCAGTTCTTC
TRBV28	.	.	TRBJ1-2	CASRLRLAGYTF	TGTGCCAGCAGGCTCAGACTTGCAGGCTACACCTTC
TRBV6-1	.	.	TRBJ2-1	CASSVGTLGLQFF	TGTGCCAGCAGTGTGGGAACCTTAGGCCTACAGTTCTTC
TRBV18	once	TRBD2	TRBJ2-3	CASSLTGLAGTDTQYF	TGTGCCAGCTCACTAACTGGACTAGCGGGAACAGATACGCAGTATTTT
TRBV9	.	.	TRBJ1-2	CASSVAGPNYGYTF	TGTGCCAGCAGCGTAGCGGGGCCTAACTATGGCTACACCTTC
TRBV11-2	.	TRBD1	TRBJ1-2	CASSPSQGSGYGYTF	TGTGCCAGCAGCCCGTCACAGGGGTCGGGCTATGGCTACACCTTC
TRBV2	.	TRBD1	TRBJ1-2	CASSIGQGAMNYGYTF	TGTGCCAGCAGTATTGGACAGGGGGCTATGAACTATGGCTACACCTTC
TRBV5-4	.	.	TRBJ1-4	CASSHFQISPEKLFF	TGTGCCAGCAGCCATTTTCAGATTTCTCCTGAAAAACTGTTTTTT
TRBV4-3	few	TRBD2	TRBJ2-7	CASSLGTSGYEQYF	TGCGCCAGCAGCCTGGGGACTAGCGGATACGAGCAGTACTTC
TRBV27	.	TRBD1	TRBJ2-4	CASSFTGGSIQYF	TGTGCCAGCAGTTTCACAGGGGGGAGCATTCAGTACTTC
TRBV6-5	.	.	TRBJ1-2	CASSYSPNYGYTF	TGTGCCAGCAGTTACTCTCCTAACTATGGCTACACCTTC
TRBV5-4	once	.	TRBJ1-2	CASSLEEGRDYGYTF	TGTGCCAGCAGCTTGGAGGAGGGGAGAGACTATGGCTACACCTTC
TRBV9	.	TRBD2	TRBJ2-7	CASSKAGMTYEQYF	TGTGCCAGCAGCAAAGCGGGGATGACCTACGAGCAGTACTTC
TRBV27	.	.	TRBJ2-1	CASSLQGGNEQFF	TGTGCCAGCAGTTTGCAAGGTGGCAATGAGCAGTTCTTC
TRBV27	.	.	TRBJ2-1	CASIQRNLLSSYNEQFF	TGTGCCAGCATCCAGCGTAATTTACTAAGCTCCTACAATGAGCAGTTCTTC
TRBV6-5	.	TRBD1	TRBJ1-1	CASSLDRLNTEAFF	TGTGCCAGCAGTCTGGACAGGTTGAACACTGAAGCTTTCTTT
TRBV15	.	TRBD2	TRBJ2-7	CATSRVAGPYEQYF	TGTGCCACCAGCAGAGTAGCGGGTCCCTACGAGCAGTACTTC
TRBV5-6	.	TRBD2	TRBJ2-3	CASSLSSGRALRTDTQYF	TGTGCCAGCAGCTTAAGTAGCGGGAGGGCCTTACGCACAGATACGCAGTATTTT
TRBV6-6	.	TRBD2	TRBJ2-2	CASSYGRATGELFF	TGTGCCAGCAGTTACGGGAGGGCCACCGGGGAGCTGTTTTTT
TRBV6-5	.	TRBD1	TRBJ1-1	CASTSGGNTEAFF	TGTGCCAGCACCTCAGGGGGCAACACTGAAGCTTTCTTT
TRBV4-3	many	.	TRBJ1-4	CASSQDGGRGGKLFF	TGCGCCAGCAGCCAAGATGGGGGCAGGGGCGGGAAACTGTTTTTT
TRBV4-2	.	TRBD1	TRBJ1-5	CASSQDSGQHWSNQPQHF	TGTGCCAGCAGCCAAGACTCGGGACAGCATTGGAGCAATCAGCCCCAGCATTTT
TRBV5-6	.	.	TRBJ1-1	CASSTGLQGFTEAFF	TGTGCCAGCAGCACAGGACTCCAGGGGTTTACTGAAGCTTTCTTT
TRBV30	.	.	TRBJ1-2	CAWRQAASLYYGYTF	TGTGCCTGGAGACAGGCGGCAAGTTTATACTATGGCTACACCTTC
TRBV5-6	.	.	TRBJ1-1	CASSILVNNTEAFF	TGTGCCAGCAGCATCCTAGTGAATAACACTGAAGCTTTCTTT
TRBV29-1	.	TRBD2	TRBJ2-3	CSGTSGGYTQYF	TGCAGCGGGACTAGCGGGGGATATACGCAGTATTTT
TRBV5-1	.	TRBD2	TRBJ2-1	CASSPGGAGLYNEQFF	TGCGCCAGCAGCCCCGGAGGAGCGGGATTATACAATGAGCAGTTCTTC